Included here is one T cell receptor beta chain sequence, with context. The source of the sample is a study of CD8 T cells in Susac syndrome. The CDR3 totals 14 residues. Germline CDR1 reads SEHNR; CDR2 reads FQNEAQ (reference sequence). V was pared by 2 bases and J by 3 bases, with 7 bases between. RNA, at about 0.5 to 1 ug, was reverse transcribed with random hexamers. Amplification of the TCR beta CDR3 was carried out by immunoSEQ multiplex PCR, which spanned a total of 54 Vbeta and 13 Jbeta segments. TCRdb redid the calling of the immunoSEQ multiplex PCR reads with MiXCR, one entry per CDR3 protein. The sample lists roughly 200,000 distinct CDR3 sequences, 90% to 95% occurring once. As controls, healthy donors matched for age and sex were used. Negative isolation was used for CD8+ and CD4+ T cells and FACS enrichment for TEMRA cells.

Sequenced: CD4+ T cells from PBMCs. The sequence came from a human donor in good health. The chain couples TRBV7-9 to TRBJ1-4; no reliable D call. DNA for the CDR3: TGTGCCAGCAGCTTAACCCACTCTAATGAAAAACTGTTTTTT. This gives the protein CASSLTHSNEKLFF.